The 27 T cell receptor beta chains presented below share a single source sample, sequenced in a study of T cells in Graves' hyperthyroidism and ophthalmopathy. RNA transcripts yielded amplified TCR beta CDR3 regions. HTBI primers were used for first-round RT-PCR of the TCR CDR3. TCRdb ran MiXCR on the multiplex PCR reads and lists one entry per CDR3 protein. The table has about 290,000 distinct CDR3 sequences, 13% seen once; the top ten hold almost 8%. The material sequenced was blood. These receptors all stem from a woman in her twenties or thirties with Graves' hyperthyroidism that later progressed to Graves' ophthalmopathy.

The gene calls are TRBV12-3 or TRBV12-4 and TRBJ1-4, with 9 bases that match TRBD1. The V gene end was trimmed by 2 bases and the J gene end by 14 bases; junction bases not matched to a gene: 9. The CDR3 length is 14 residues. The CDR3 sequence: CASSLRQGVGGLFF. The CDR3, as DNA: TGTGCCAGCAGTTTACGACAGGGGGTCGGAGGTCTGTTTTTT.

This clonotype was picked up many times. V gene TRBV28 combines with J gene TRBJ1-4; TRBD1 matches 7 bases. CDR1 is MDHEN, CDR2 SYDVKM, per germline. The CDR3 contains 16 residues. The V segment lost 4 bases and the J segment 3 bases; nucleotides outside the gene matches: 8. The CDR3 coding sequence is TGTGCCAGCAGTTCCCCGGGACAGCCCTCTAATGAAAAACTGTTTTTT. Protein: CASSSPGQPSNEKLFF.

CDR3 in DNA: TGTGCCACCAGCTACTCAGAGAATCGAAATGAGCAGTTCTTC. Its translation is CATSYSENRNEQFF. The genes are TRBV15 and TRBJ2-1, with D unresolved. V lost 5 bases, J lost 7 bases, and 15 bases lay in between. This CDR3 has 14 amino acids. Germline CDR1 is LNHNV and CDR2 is YYDKDF (reference sequence). Using reference TRBV15 and TRBJ2-1 for the parts outside the CDR3, the full variable domain is DAMVIQNPRYQVTQFGKPVTLSCSQTLNHNVMYWYQQKSSQAPKLLFHYYDKDFNNEADTPDNFQSRRPNTSFCFLDIRSPGLGDTAMYLCATSYSENRNEQFFGPGTRLTVL.

The sample holds many counts of this clonotype. The genes are TRBV4-1 and TRBJ2-2, with D possibly matching TRBD2 (5 bases). With 1 base removed from V and 5 bases from J, the gap between germline ends came to 8 bases. The length of the CDR3 is 14 residues. In germline, CDR1 is MGHRA, CDR2 YSYEKL. The CDR3 loop is CASSQAGTTGELFF. The CDR3 DNA follows: TGCGCCAGCAGCCAAGCGGGAACAACCGGGGAGCTGTTTTTT.

This clonotype was counted only a few times. In DNA form, the CDR3 reads TGTGCCAGCAGCGTAGCTGCGGGAGGGGGTGAGACCCAGTACTTC. Protein product: CASSVAAGGGETQYF. The rearrangement joins TRBV9 to TRBJ2-5; 9 nucleotides align to TRBD2. The germline CDR1 and CDR2 sequences are SGDLS and YYNGEE. J was trimmed by 5 bases and V by 0 bases; bases with no gene match: 5. This CDR3 is 15 amino acids long.

This clonotype was picked up many times. The CDR3: CASSPSGYEQYF. The CDR3 coding sequence is TGTGCCAGCAGCCCTAGCGGATACGAGCAGTACTTC. V and J are TRBV7-2 and TRBJ2-7; 7 nucleotides match TRBD2. The CDR3 is 12 residues long. Trimming cost V 5 bases and J 4 bases; bases outside gene matches: 2. Germline CDR1 and CDR2: SGHTA and FQGNSA.

By sample fraction, this clonotype is medium-sized (0.01 to 0.1%). This rearrangement joins TRBV11-2 to TRBJ2-7; D is undetermined. This CDR3 is 13 amino acids long. V lost 3 bases and J 2 bases, leaving 8 bases between the germline ends. The germline CDR1 and CDR2 sequences are SGHAT and FQNNGV. Here the CDR3 DNA reads TGTGCCAGCAGCTTCCAGCCCACCTACGAGCAGTACTTC. Translated: CASSFQPTYEQYF.

The V gene is TRBV25-1, the J gene TRBJ2-7; D is undetermined. Germline values: CDR1 MGHDK, CDR2 SYGVNS. Trimming removed 7 bases from V and 5 bases from J, with 9 bases in between. The CDR3 runs 11 residues. The chain's CDR3 is CASNRLNEQYF. In nucleotides, the CDR3 is TGTGCCAGCAACCGGTTGAACGAGCAGTACTTC.

In its sample, this clonotype was seen a few times. The chain links TRBV19 to TRBJ2-6, with TRBD1 as a possible D gene (5 bases). The CDR3 runs to 16 residues. V lost 1 base, J lost 0 bases, and 7 bases lay in between. Germline V gives CDR1 LNHDA, CDR2 SQIVND (reference sequence). Here the CDR3 reads CASSIGQSSGANVLTF. In nucleotides, the CDR3 is TGTGCCAGTAGTATAGGACAGTCCTCTGGGGCCAACGTCCTGACTTTC.

This clonotype was observed a handful of times. The genes are TRBV12-3 or TRBV12-4 and TRBJ2-1; D could derive from TRBD1 or TRBD2 (5 bases each). The CDR3 has 15 amino acids. V lost 5 bases and J 12 bases, leaving 23 bases between the germline ends. The CDR3 region is CASSLRRDWTSGQFF. The CDR3 DNA follows: TGTGCCAGCAGTCTACGCAGGGATTGGACTTCGGGGCAGTTCTTC.

The table lists this clonotype with a count of one. Germline and junction disagree at one end, which may indicate a read error. The chain has TRBV7-3 and TRBJ1-3; 9 nucleotides match TRBD1. The V gene's germline CDR1 is SGHTA and CDR2 FQGTGA. The CDR3 totals 15 residues. The CDR3 sequence: CAGSRGTGPGNTIYF. The CDR3 DNA sequence: TGTGCCGGCAGCCGGGGGACAGGGCCTGGAAACACCATATATTTT.

This clonotype was observed many times. The gene calls are TRBV29-1 and TRBJ1-2; the match to TRBD1 covers 7 bases. The V segment lost 6 bases and the J segment 0 bases; nucleotides outside the gene matches: 10. Germline loops: CDR1 SQVTM, CDR2 ANQGSEA. This CDR3 has 15 amino acids. CDR3 nucleotide sequence: TGCAGCGTATTTCTCCAGGGGGTAGCTAACTATGGCTACACCTTC. Its translation: CSVFLQGVANYGYTF.

This clonotype was observed once. This chain uses TRBV2 with TRBJ2-6, with D possibly TRBD2 on 6 matching bases. The CDR3 is 14 residues long. Per germline, CDR1 SNHLY and CDR2 FYNNEI. Trimming shortened V by 1 base and J by 8 bases, and 9 bases separated the two germline ends. The CDR3 nucleotides are TGTGCCAGCAGTGAAGTGACTAGACCCAACGTCCTGACTTTC. Translated, it gives CASSEVTRPNVLTF.

This clonotype was detected ten times or more. V is TRBV19 and J is TRBJ1-5, with 9 positions matching TRBD1. Germline trimming cut 10 bases from V and 7 bases from J; bases unmatched to any gene: 5. The CDR3 runs to 12 residues. Germline CDR1 is LNHDA and CDR2 is SQIVND (reference sequence). CDR3 protein: CATTGGFQPQHF. CDR3 sequence (DNA): TGTGCCACGACAGGGGGGTTCCAGCCCCAGCATTTT.

This clonotype has ten or more counts. The rearrangement links TRBV5-8 to TRBJ1-6; 8 bases match TRBD1. The CDR3 is 15 residues long. CDR1 and CDR2 (germline): SGHTS, YDEGEE. V shed 1 base, J shed 12 bases, and the junction held 9 bases outside the gene matches. This chain's CDR3 is CASSLFSGGRKPLHF. The CDR3 DNA reads TGTGCCAGCAGCTTGTTTTCAGGGGGCAGAAAACCCCTCCACTTT.

This clonotype was recorded at least ten times. The rearrangement links TRBV7-8 to TRBJ1-4, with a tentative D call TRBD1 (6 bases). Germline V gene data show CDR1 as SGHVS and CDR2 as FQNEAQ. The CDR3 loop spans 14 amino acids. V lost 3 bases, J lost 5 bases, and 10 bases lay in between. Here the CDR3 DNA reads TGTGCCAGCAGCTTTAGGACAGCAAATGAAAAACTGTTTTTT. It is translated as CASSFRTANEKLFF.

This clonotype has a count of ten or more. The V and J genes are TRBV27 and TRBJ2-3, with 7 bases fitting TRBD2. With 5 bases clipped from V and 3 bases from J, the junction kept 5 bases outside the gene matches. The CDR3 sequence is 14 residues long. The germline gives CDR1 MNHEY, CDR2 SMNVEV (reference sequence). This CDR3 reads CASSPRGVTDTQYF. The CDR3, as DNA: TGTGCCAGCAGTCCCCGGGGGGTAACAGATACGCAGTATTTT.

This clonotype appeared many times. The gene calls are TRBV10-3 and TRBJ2-7; TRBD1 matches 9 bases. The CDR3 is 15 residues long. J lost 0 bases, V lost 4 bases, and 4 bases had no gene match. CDR1 and CDR2 from the germline V gene are ENHRY and SYGVKD. CDR3 coding DNA: TGTGCCATCAGTGGGCGGACAGGGGCCTCCTACGAGCAGTACTTC. Encoded protein: CAISGRTGASYEQYF.

In this sample, this clonotype turned up a few times. The chain is built from TRBV9 and TRBJ2-1, with 7 bases aligning to TRBD1. Germline CDR1 SGDLS, CDR2 YYNGEE. With V trimmed by 3 bases and J by 4 bases, 10 bases remained unmatched. The CDR3 totals 16 residues. Here the CDR3 DNA reads TGTGCCAGCAGCGATAGTACAGGGGCCAAATACAATGAGCAGTTCTTC. Translated: CASSDSTGAKYNEQFF.

V is TRBV10-3 and J is TRBJ2-5, with D tentatively TRBD2 (5 bases). CDR3 length: 15 amino acids. The V end lost 6 bases, the J end lost 5 bases, and 19 bases lay between the germline ends. CDR1 ENHRY and CDR2 SYGVKD come from the germline V gene. The CDR3 DNA reads as TGTGCCATCAGGGGTACCGGAGGAGTTAGCGAGACCCAGTACTTC. This translates into CAIRGTGGVSETQYF.

The table lists this clonotype with many counts. J is TRBJ1-2 and V is TRBV7-2, with D perhaps matching TRBD1 (5 bases). V was clipped by 1 base and J by 4 bases, with 10 bases between them. Germline CDR1 and CDR2: SGHTA and FQGNSA. CDR3 length: 14 residues. The CDR3 DNA reads TGTGCCAGCAGCTTAGGGGGGTTCACCTATGGCTACACCTTC. It translates to CASSLGGFTYGYTF.

This clonotype came up many times. J is TRBJ2-2 and V is TRBV5-1; D uncertain. In germline, CDR1 is SGHRS, CDR2 YFSETQ. Trimming shortened V by 5 bases and J by 1 base, and 3 bases separated the two germline ends. CDR3 length: 12 amino acids. The CDR3 is CASRVNTGELFF. For the CDR3, the DNA is TGCGCCAGCAGAGTGAACACCGGGGAGCTGTTTTTT.

This clonotype has a count of ten or more. The chain recombines TRBV7-2 with TRBJ2-4, with 10 bases fitting TRBD2. The CDR3 spans 20 residues. V was clipped by 5 bases and J by 0 bases; unmatched bases: 16. Germline CDR1 and CDR2: SGHTA and FQGNSA. The DNA of the CDR3 is TGTGCCAGCAGCCCCCATTGGGCTAGCGGGAGAAATCAAGCCAAAAACATTCAGTACTTC. Translating it yields CASSPHWASGRNQAKNIQYF.

Only a few counts were recorded for this clonotype. The rearrangement uses TRBV5-5 and TRBJ2-2; D possibly corresponds to TRBD1 (6 bases). The CDR3 loop spans 14 amino acids. Germline V gene data show CDR1 as SGHKS and CDR2 as YYEKEE (reference sequence). The V end lost 4 bases, the J end lost 8 bases, and 15 bases lay between the germline ends. Written as DNA, the CDR3 is TGTGCCAGCAGCAACGGACAGCCCGGGGGGGAGCTGTTTTTT. Its protein product is CASSNGQPGGELFF.

At least ten counts were recorded for this clonotype. The chain carries TRBV18 and TRBJ2-4, with D possibly TRBD1 on 5 matching bases. The V end was cut by 5 bases, the J end by 3 bases, with 20 bases between. This CDR3 contains 17 residues. Germline V gene lookup returns CDR1 KGHSH and CDR2 LQKENI. The CDR3 DNA reads TGTGCCAGCTCAGCCACGTGGGGCGTCCGTGACAAAAACATTCAGTACTTC. Its protein is CASSATWGVRDKNIQYF.

The table lists this clonotype with many counts. V and J are TRBV3-1 and TRBJ2-7; D gene ambiguous. Germline V gene data show CDR1 as LGHDT and CDR2 as YNNKEL (reference sequence). CDR3 length: 14 residues. V was clipped by 1 base and J by 2 bases, with 9 bases between them. The CDR3 DNA is TGTGCCAGCAGCCAAGGGGCAAAGACCTACGAGCAGTACTTC. Amino acid sequence: CASSQGAKTYEQYF.

The table lists this clonotype with many counts. The chain couples TRBV12-3 or TRBV12-4 to TRBJ1-1; a possible D gene is TRBD1 (5 bases). V shed 4 bases and J shed 4 bases, with 13 bases lying between them. The CDR3 loop spans 14 amino acids. The CDR3 protein is CASSYGTSFTEAFF. The CDR3 DNA reads as TGTGCCAGCAGTTATGGGACTTCATTCACTGAAGCTTTCTTT.